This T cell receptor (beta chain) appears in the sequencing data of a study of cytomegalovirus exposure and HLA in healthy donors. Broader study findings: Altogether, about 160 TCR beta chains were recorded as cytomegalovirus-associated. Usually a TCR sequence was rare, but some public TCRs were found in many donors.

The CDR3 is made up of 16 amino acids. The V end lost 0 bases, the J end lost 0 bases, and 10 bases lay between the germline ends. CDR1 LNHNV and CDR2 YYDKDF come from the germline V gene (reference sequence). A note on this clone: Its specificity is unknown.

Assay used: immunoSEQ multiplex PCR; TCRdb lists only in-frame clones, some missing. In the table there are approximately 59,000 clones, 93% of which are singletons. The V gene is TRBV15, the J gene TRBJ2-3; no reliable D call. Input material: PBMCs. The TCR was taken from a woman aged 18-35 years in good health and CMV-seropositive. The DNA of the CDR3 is TGTGCCACCAGCAGAGATCTGGGCAGCAGCACAGATACGCAGTATTTT. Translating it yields CATSRDLGSSTDTQYF.